A selection of T cell receptor beta chains follows, all from one sample in a study of early T cells in non-severe SARS-CoV-2 infection. One entry per CDR3 protein, called by TCRdb with MiXCR from the 5' RACE reads. The sample yields tens of thousands of distinct CDR3 sequences, around an eighth seen once. Material for sequencing was whole blood. Receptors were obtained from an adult who was a healthcare worker with PCR-confirmed SARS-CoV-2 infection or an uninfected control (not recorded which). Each CDR3 is given with its conserved first and last residue. Fields, in order: D gene, clone size, V gene, J gene, CDR3 DNA, CDR3 protein. D genes are given only for firm matches. Some rows have no size entry. The others give once, few or many, or a class for an expanded clone.

NA,NA,TRBV29-1,TRBJ1-1,TGCAGCGGTCTGACAGTCAACACTGAAGCTTTCTTT,CSGLTVNTEAFF
NA,few,TRBV10-3,TRBJ2-1,TGTGCCATCAACAAAGGGCAGAATGAGCAGTTCTTC,CAINKGQNEQFF
TRBD1,once,TRBV10-3,TRBJ1-2,TGTGCCATCAGTGAAGGGACAGGGGCCCGCTATGGCTACACCTTC,CAISEGTGARYGYTF
NA,many,TRBV14,TRBJ2-1,TGTGCCAGCAGCTTCCGGGTGGAGGGGCACAATGAGCAGTTCTTC,CASSFRVEGHNEQFF
NA,many,TRBV14,TRBJ1-1,TGTGCCAGCAGCCAAAGGGGCTTTGAAGCTTTCTTT,CASSQRGFEAFF
TRBD2,NA,TRBV6-6,TRBJ2-5,TGTGCCAGCAGTTATCCGGCTAGCGGAGAGACCCAGTACTTC,CASSYPASGETQYF
TRBD1,NA,TRBV13,TRBJ1-2,TGTGCCAGCAGCTTCACAGGGGACTACACCTTC,CASSFTGDYTF
NA,many,TRBV12-3/TRBV12-4,TRBJ2-4,TGTGCCAGCAGTTTGGGGACTGTGGCCATTCAGTACTTC,CASSLGTVAIQYF
NA,NA,TRBV29-1,TRBJ2-5,TGCAGCGTTGTCGGGACGCGAAGAGAGACCCAGTACTTC,CSVVGTRRETQYF
TRBD1,many,TRBV12-3/TRBV12-4,TRBJ2-6,TGTGCCAGCAGTTTAGACAGGGGGGCCTCTGGGGCCAACGTCCTGACTTTC,CASSLDRGASGANVLTF
NA,many,TRBV6-2/TRBV6-3,TRBJ2-7,TGTGCCAGCAGTTTCCCCCGGGACGAGCAGTACTTC,CASSFPRDEQYF
NA,NA,TRBV11-2,TRBJ2-2,TGTGCCAGCATCGACGCCGGGGGCCGAAAGAACACCGGGGAGCTGTTTTTT,CASIDAGGRKNTGELFF
TRBD1,many,TRBV2,TRBJ1-1,TGTGCCAGCAGTGAATTCGGGACAGCGGAGAACACTGAAGCTTTCTTT,CASSEFGTAENTEAFF
NA,few,TRBV28,TRBJ1-5,TGTGCCAGCACCACCGGGATCTATAGCAATCAGCCCCAGCATTTT,CASTTGIYSNQPQHF
NA,many,TRBV3-1,TRBJ1-2,TGTGCCAGCAGCCAAGATCTGAGGCTGAACTATGGCTACACCTTC,CASSQDLRLNYGYTF
NA,many,TRBV27,TRBJ1-5,TGTGCCAGCAGTTTTGGGGGTAGCAATCAGCCCCAGCATTTT,CASSFGGSNQPQHF
NA,NA,TRBV6-6,TRBJ1-1,TGTGCCAGCAGTTACCCTATTAACTCCCCGGCAGCTTTCTTT,CASSYPINSPAAFF
TRBD1,NA,TRBV29-1,TRBJ2-7,TGCAGCGTAGTGATCCGGGACAGCGCCTACGAGCAGTACTTC,CSVVIRDSAYEQYF
NA,many,TRBV9,TRBJ1-3,TGTGCCAGCAGCGTAGCGGGAGACTCTGGAAACACCATATATTTT,CASSVAGDSGNTIYF
NA,many,TRBV29-1,TRBJ1-1,TGCAGCGCCCATGAGGGGATGGGAGCTTTCTTT,CSAHEGMGAFF
TRBD1,many,TRBV7-8,TRBJ1-3,TGTGCCAGCAGCTTAGTGACGACAGGGCGAGGAAACACCATATATTTT,CASSLVTTGRGNTIYF
NA,NA,TRBV15,TRBJ2-3,TGTGCCACCAGCAGAGTCCAGGGCGCAGATACGCAGTATTTT,CATSRVQGADTQYF
TRBD2,NA,TRBV4-1,TRBJ2-1,TGCGCCAGCAGCCAAGATTTCGCGGGAGGTCAAGGTGAGCAGTTCTTC,CASSQDFAGGQGEQFF
NA,many,TRBV2,TRBJ1-1,TGTGCCAGCAGTGACAGCATGAACACTGAAGCTTTCTTT,CASSDSMNTEAFF
NA,many,TRBV5-1,TRBJ1-2,TGCGCCAGCAGCTTGGAAGCGAACGACGCCGTCCGTGGCTACACCTTC,CASSLEANDAVRGYTF
TRBD1,NA,TRBV5-1,TRBJ2-4,TGCGCCAGCAGCTTGGGGACAGGGGGCAATTCGGACATTCAGTACTTC,CASSLGTGGNSDIQYF
NA,many,TRBV20-1,TRBJ1-5,TGCAGTGCGAGAGAAGGGGGAGATAGTCAGCCCCAGCATTTT,CSAREGGDSQPQHF
NA,NA,TRBV6-2/TRBV6-3,TRBJ1-1,TGTGCCAGCATAAGCGGCACTGAAGCTTTCTTT,CASISGTEAFF
TRBD1,many,TRBV2,TRBJ1-5,TGTGCCAGCAGGGCTCGACAGGGCGCCAATCAGCCCCAGCATTTT,CASRARQGANQPQHF